This T cell receptor beta chain was sequenced for a study of blood T cell repertoires in COVID-19. Sequencing was performed with immunoSEQ multiplex PCR; in TCRdb, only in-frame clones are kept and a portion is missing. This table holds roughly 200,000 clones, roughly 84% found once. Germline values: CDR1 SGHRS, CDR2 YFSETQ. There are 16 residues in the CDR3. Unmatched junction bases numbered 5, after V lost 0 bases and J lost 4 bases. The clonotype originates from a man aged 50-60 years with COVID-19, enrolled during active disease. This chain connects TRBV5-1 to TRBJ2-1, with 9 bases fitting TRBD2. Sequencing used peripheral blood. CDR3 protein: CASSLDIAGAYNEQFF. As DNA, the CDR3 is TGCGCCAGCAGCTTGGATATAGCGGGGGCATACAATGAGCAGTTCTTC. The full variable domain, with the rest looked up from reference TRBV5-1 and TRBJ2-1, is KAGVTQTPRYLIKTRGQQVTLSCSPISGHRSVSWYQQTPGQGLQFLFEYFSETQRNKGNFPGRFSGRQFSNSRSEMNVSTLELGDSALYLCASSLDIAGAYNEQFFGPGTRLTVL.